A selection of T cell receptor beta chains follows, all from one sample in a study of CD8 T cells in Susac syndrome. TCRdb re-called the immunoSEQ multiplex PCR reads through MiXCR, storing one row per CDR3 protein. The repertoire holds more than 150,000 distinct CDR3 sequences, about 95% seen once, with over 0.12% in the top ten. The material sequenced was CD4+ T cells from PBMCs. The source is a human donor in good health. CDR3s include the opening cysteine and the closing phenylalanine or tryptophan. Fields, in order: J gene, D gene, V gene, clone size, CDR3 DNA, CDR3 protein. A D gene is named only where the DNA matches it firmly. Part of the rows lack a size; the others show once, few, many or a class for expanded clones.

J gene: TRBJ2-5
D gene: TRBD2
V gene: TRBV20-1
clone size: -
CDR3 DNA: TGCAGTGCTAGGTCACTAGCGGGGGTCGGGGAGACCCAGTACTTC
CDR3 protein: CSARSLAGVGETQYF

J gene: TRBJ2-5
D gene: -
V gene: TRBV6-2/TRBV6-3
clone size: -
CDR3 DNA: TGTGCCAGCAGCCTTACCGACCGAAGAGGGCAAGAGACCCAGTACTTC
CDR3 protein: CASSLTDRRGQETQYF

J gene: TRBJ1-1
D gene: TRBD1
V gene: TRBV5-1
clone size: -
CDR3 DNA: TGCGCCAGCGGTAGCGGGACAGGCACTGAAGCTTTCTTT
CDR3 protein: CASGSGTGTEAFF

J gene: TRBJ1-2
D gene: TRBD1
V gene: TRBV10-3
clone size: -
CDR3 DNA: TGTGCCATCAGTGTTTACGGGACAGGTCTGGATGGCTACACCTTC
CDR3 protein: CAISVYGTGLDGYTF

J gene: TRBJ1-2
D gene: -
V gene: TRBV25-1
clone size: -
CDR3 DNA: TGTGCCAGCAGTCAGGGATGGGGTGGCTACACCTTC
CDR3 protein: CASSQGWGGYTF

J gene: TRBJ1-2
D gene: TRBD1
V gene: TRBV24-1
clone size: -
CDR3 DNA: TGTGCCACCAGTGACTCGGGACAGAGATATGGCTACACCTTC
CDR3 protein: CATSDSGQRYGYTF

J gene: TRBJ1-2
D gene: -
V gene: TRBV11-2
clone size: -
CDR3 DNA: TGTGCCAGCAGCCTTACAGTTCAAGGTGGTGGCTACACCTTC
CDR3 protein: CASSLTVQGGGYTF

J gene: TRBJ1-5
D gene: -
V gene: TRBV12-3/TRBV12-4
clone size: -
CDR3 DNA: TGTGCCAGCAGCGAGAGCGGTGCCCCCCAGCATTTT
CDR3 protein: CASSESGAPQHF

J gene: TRBJ2-3
D gene: TRBD2
V gene: TRBV20-1
clone size: -
CDR3 DNA: TGCAGTGCTAGACTAGCGGGGGGCGGAGATACGCAGTATTTT
CDR3 protein: CSARLAGGGDTQYF

J gene: TRBJ1-1
D gene: TRBD1
V gene: TRBV20-1
clone size: -
CDR3 DNA: TGCAGTGCTAGGGCAGGGGGTAGGATGAACACTGAAGCTTTCTTT
CDR3 protein: CSARAGGRMNTEAFF

J gene: TRBJ1-5
D gene: -
V gene: TRBV25-1
clone size: -
CDR3 DNA: TGTGCCAGCAGTGGACATGAGCACAATCAGCCCCAGCATTTT
CDR3 protein: CASSGHEHNQPQHF

J gene: TRBJ2-1
D gene: -
V gene: TRBV18
clone size: -
CDR3 DNA: TGTGCCAGCTCACCGCCGGGGGGCGGACTAAGGAAAAATGAGCAGTTCTTC
CDR3 protein: CASSPPGGGLRKNEQFF

J gene: TRBJ2-4
D gene: -
V gene: TRBV2
clone size: -
CDR3 DNA: TGTGCCAGCAGGGAAACAGAGCTAGCCAAAAACATTCAGTACTTC
CDR3 protein: CASRETELAKNIQYF

J gene: TRBJ1-1
D gene: -
V gene: TRBV6-6
clone size: -
CDR3 DNA: TGTGCCAGCAGTTCACCCATGCTCCTTGAAGCTTTCTTT
CDR3 protein: CASSSPMLLEAFF

J gene: TRBJ2-5
D gene: -
V gene: TRBV9
clone size: -
CDR3 DNA: TGTGCCAGCAGCGTAGCCGGGGGTTCCCAAGAGACCCAGTACTTC
CDR3 protein: CASSVAGGSQETQYF

J gene: TRBJ2-5
D gene: TRBD1
V gene: TRBV7-9
clone size: -
CDR3 DNA: TGTGCCAGCACCGACAGGGGAGGCGCGGAGACCCAGTACTTC
CDR3 protein: CASTDRGGAETQYF

J gene: TRBJ2-6
D gene: -
V gene: TRBV7-2
clone size: once
CDR3 DNA: TGTGCCAGCAGCTCGCCGACGCGACACTCTGGGGCCAACGTCCTGACTTTC
CDR3 protein: CASSSPTRHSGANVLTF

J gene: TRBJ2-3
D gene: TRBD2
V gene: TRBV29-1
clone size: -
CDR3 DNA: TGCAGCGTTGAGGTCGGGGGGTCAGATACGCAGTATTTT
CDR3 protein: CSVEVGGSDTQYF